The 15 T cell receptor beta chains given below trace back to one sample, sequenced in a study of OX40 agonist ivuxolimab in advanced cancers. TCRdb keeps only in-frame clones here, not all; method: immunoSEQ multiplex PCR. The profile shows about 96,000 clones, 90% of them singletons. The material was CD4+ or CD8+ T cells sorted from blood, obtained in a trial of the OX40 agonist ivuxolimab. These receptors were collected from an adult with an advanced solid tumor such as melanoma, head and neck, liver or kidney cancer.

In this sample, this clone turned up once. The gene calls are TRBV29-1 and TRBJ1-3; D uncertain. The CDR3 covers 13 residues. Germline CDR1 SQVTM, CDR2 ANQGSEA. V was cut by 2 bases and J by 1 base, with 6 bases left in between. CDR3 nucleotide sequence: TGCAGCGTTGAAAGGCAGTCTGGAAACACCATATATTTT. This sequence encodes CSVERQSGNTIYF.

The chain joins TRBV12-2 to TRBJ2-5; the D segment call TRBD1 is taken from the table without a DNA check. TRBV12-2 is listed as a pseudogene. The CDR3 has 18 amino acids. Here the CDR3 reads CASRSKSRDRVEKETQYF. The CDR3 DNA is TGTGCAAGTCGCTCCAAAAGCCGGGACAGGGTCGAAAAAGAGACCCAGTACTTC.

The genes are TRBV10-3 and TRBJ2-1, with unresolved D. With 4 bases removed from V and 7 bases from J, the gap between germline ends came to 8 bases. The CDR3 length is 12 residues. Germline lookup yields CDR1 ENHRY and CDR2 SYGVKD. CDR3 DNA sequence: TGTGCCATCAGTGCCGGTGGTAATGAGCAGTTCTTC. Translated: CAISAGGNEQFF.

This clone was detected once. The rearrangement uses TRBV15 and TRBJ2-7, with unresolved D. There are 14 residues in the CDR3. Trimming took off 0 bases at V and 4 bases at J, with 10 bases between the two ends. Germline V gives CDR1 LNHNV, CDR2 YYDKDF (reference sequence). CDR3 DNA sequence: TGTGCCACCAGCAGAGATTCAGGCCCATACGAGCAGTACTTC. Translated: CATSRDSGPYEQYF.

The gene calls are TRBV7-2 and TRBJ2-2; perhaps TRBD1 as D (5 bases). Germline V gene lookup returns CDR1 SGHTA and CDR2 FQGNSA. The CDR3 contains 16 residues. Trimming stripped 4 bases from V and 1 base from J, with 13 bases between. The CDR3 region is CASSSNGAKNTGELFF. In DNA, the CDR3 is TGTGCCAGCAGCTCCAATGGGGCCAAGAACACCGGGGAGCTGTTTTTT.

V gene TRBV7-2 combines with J gene TRBJ2-1; the D is unclear. The CDR3 length is 13 residues. Germline V gene lookup returns CDR1 SGHTA and CDR2 FQGNSA. V was pared by 5 bases and J by 9 bases, with 14 bases between. CDR3 residues: CASSRPGLGEQFF. The CDR3, as DNA: TGTGCCAGCAGCCGCCCCGGGCTGGGTGAGCAGTTCTTC.

The chain recombines TRBV29-1 with TRBJ2-5, with 9 bases matching TRBD2. In germline, CDR1 is SQVTM, CDR2 ANQGSEA. J was trimmed by 5 bases and V by 2 bases; bases with no gene match: 6. This CDR3 region has 14 residues. The CDR3 region is CSVEYSGSGETQYF. CDR3 coding DNA: TGCAGCGTTGAATATAGCGGGAGTGGGGAGACCCAGTACTTC.

The CDR3 loop reads CASSFTGGNGELFF. The CDR3, as DNA: TGTGCCAGCAGCTTTACGGGAGGAAACGGGGAGCTGTTTTTT. The rearrangement links TRBV7-6 to TRBJ2-2, with 7 bases lining up with TRBD2. This CDR3 comprises 14 residues. Per germline, CDR1 SGHVS and CDR2 FNYEAQ. The V segment lost 3 bases and the J segment 7 bases; nucleotides outside the gene matches: 5.

The chain joins TRBV19 to TRBJ2-7; 14 bases agree with TRBD2. CDR3 size: 16 residues. CDR1 LNHDA and CDR2 SQIVND come from the germline V gene (reference sequence). J gave up 4 bases and V 6 bases, and 8 bases lay outside the gene matches. This CDR3 reads CASSAFGTSGSYEQYF. The CDR3 DNA reads as TGTGCCAGTAGCGCGTTTGGGACTAGCGGGAGTTACGAGCAGTACTTC.

This rearrangement joins TRBV7-3 to TRBJ1-1, with D unresolved. The CDR3 consists of 13 residues. The germline V gene has CDR1 SGHTA and CDR2 FQGTGA. Between the trimmed V and J ends, which lost 2 bases and 1 base, there was a span of 5 bases. The CDR3 nucleotides read TGTGCCAGCAGCTTACACGCGAACACTGAAGCTTTCTTT. Its protein is CASSLHANTEAFF.

The chain has TRBV7-2 and TRBJ2-7; 9 bases fit TRBD2. CDR1 and CDR2 from the germline V gene are SGHTA and FQGNSA. The CDR3 runs to 15 residues. J was trimmed by 4 bases and V by 1 base; bases with no gene match: 5. The CDR3 spells CASSLDRAGGYEQYF. The CDR3 region has the DNA TGTGCCAGCAGCTTAGATAGAGCGGGGGGTTACGAGCAGTACTTC.

The genes are TRBV6-1 and TRBJ2-7; 8 bases match TRBD1. The CDR3 has 15 amino acids. V shed 4 bases, J shed 4 bases, and the junction held 9 bases outside the gene matches. Germline CDR1 is MNHNS and CDR2 is SASEGT. The CDR3 loop reads CASSATGTGHYEQYF. Written as DNA, the CDR3 is TGTGCCAGCAGTGCAACCGGGACAGGACATTACGAGCAGTACTTC.

The chain combines TRBV4-3 with TRBJ1-1, with TRBD1 identical over 9 bases. V shed 0 bases and J 12 bases; nucleotides not matched to a gene: 11. The germline CDR1 and CDR2 sequences are LGHNA and YSLEER. The CDR3 loop spans 15 amino acids. Here the CDR3 DNA reads TGCGCCAGCAGCCAAGACTTAGACAGGGGGACGAGAACTTTCTTT. Protein: CASSQDLDRGTRTFF.

This sequence joins TRBV5-1 and TRBJ2-1; 8 bases line up with TRBD2. Per the germline V gene, CDR1 is SGHRS and CDR2 is YFSETQ. The CDR3 covers 16 residues. The trim removed 1 base at V and 0 bases at J, leaving 3 bases unmatched. The CDR3 sequence is CASSLSGSHSYNEQFF. DNA of the CDR3: TGCGCCAGCAGCTTGAGCGGGAGCCACTCCTACAATGAGCAGTTCTTC.

CDR3 amino acids: CASSREENTIYF. The CDR3 DNA follows: TGTGCCAGCAGCCGGGAAGAAAACACCATATATTTT. The gene calls are TRBV11-3 and TRBJ1-3; D is unclear. Trimming removed 5 bases from V and 6 bases from J, with 8 bases in between. Per germline, CDR1 SGHNT and CDR2 YENEEA. The CDR3 sequence is 12 residues long.